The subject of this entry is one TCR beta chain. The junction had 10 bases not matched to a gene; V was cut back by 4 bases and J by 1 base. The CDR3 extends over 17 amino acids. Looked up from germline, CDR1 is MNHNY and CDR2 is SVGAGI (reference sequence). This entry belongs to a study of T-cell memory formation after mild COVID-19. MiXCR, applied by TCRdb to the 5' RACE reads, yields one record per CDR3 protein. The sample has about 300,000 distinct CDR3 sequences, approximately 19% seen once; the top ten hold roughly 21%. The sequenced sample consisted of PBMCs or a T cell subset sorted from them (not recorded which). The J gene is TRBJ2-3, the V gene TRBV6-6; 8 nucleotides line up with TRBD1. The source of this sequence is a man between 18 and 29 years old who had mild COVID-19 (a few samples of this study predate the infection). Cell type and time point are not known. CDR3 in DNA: TGTGCCAGCAGTTCCTTCAAGACAGGGGAGGGCACAGATACGCAGTATTTT. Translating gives CASSSFKTGEGTDTQYF.